The sequence of this T cell receptor (beta chain) was determined in a study of cytomegalovirus exposure and HLA in healthy donors. Study results and limitations: The likely explanation for a cluster of highly shared sequence variants was sequencing artifact.

CDR3 length equals 13 residues. Deletions cut 3 bases from V and 5 bases from J, with 13 bases between. CDR1 GTSNPN and CDR2 SVGIG come from the germline V gene (reference sequence). Primers for the PCR totalled 60 Vbeta and 13 Jbeta. Clones were read by immunoSEQ multiplex PCR, and TCRdb kept only the in-frame ones, dropping some. This table has approximately 89,000 clones, about 80% appearing once. With regard to this clone: Its antigen is as yet unknown.

This sequence originates from a male donor in good health and CMV-seronegative. V usage is TRBV30 and J usage is TRBJ1-1; the D gene is possibly TRBD1 (5 bases). Sequenced: PBMCs. CDR3 nucleotide sequence: TGTGCCTGGAGGCAGGGTCTCCGGACTGAAGCTTTCTTT. Translating it yields CAWRQGLRTEAFF.